The 27 T cell receptor beta chains below come from one sample, sequenced in a study of cytomegalovirus exposure and HLA in healthy donors. The PCR had 60 Vbeta and 13 Jbeta primers. Sequencing used immunoSEQ multiplex PCR; TCRdb keeps in-frame clones, though not all of them. The sample records 55,000 to 85,000 clones, about two thirds being singletons. Sequenced material: PBMCs. The origin of the receptors is a woman aged 40 to 55 in good health and CMV-seropositive.

This clone was seen a few times. The chain carries TRBV2 and TRBJ2-5, with 10 bases that match TRBD2. CDR3 size: 15 residues. Germline V gene lookup returns CDR1 SNHLY and CDR2 FYNNEI. Trimming removed 4 bases from V and 0 bases from J; junction bases left unmatched: 2. CDR3 nucleotide sequence: TGTGCCAGCAGTGGACTAGCGGGCGACCAAGAGACCCAGTACTTC. Encoded protein: CASSGLAGDQETQYF.

The chain has TRBV27 and TRBJ2-1, with 7 bases fitting TRBD1. Trimming removed 5 bases from V and 2 bases from J; junction bases left unmatched: 6. In germline, CDR1 is MNHEY, CDR2 SMNVEV (reference sequence). This CDR3 has 15 amino acids. CDR3 protein: CASSADRDAYNEQFF. DNA of the CDR3: TGTGCCAGCAGTGCAGACAGGGACGCCTACAATGAGCAGTTCTTC.

The CDR3 here is CASSDTGKINYGYTF. Here the CDR3 DNA reads TGTGCCAGCAGTGATACAGGGAAGATTAACTATGGCTACACCTTC. The chain uses TRBV6-1 and TRBJ1-2; TRBD1 is a possible D gene (6 bases). Germline V gene data show CDR1 as MNHNS and CDR2 as SASEGT. V was trimmed by 3 bases and J by 1 base, leaving 12 bases between them. This CDR3 has 15 residues.

There are a few counts of this clone. Here the CDR3 DNA reads TGTGCCAGCAGTGAACTCAGGGTCCCTACAGATACGCAGTATTTT. It codes for CASSELRVPTDTQYF. The rearrangement links TRBV6-1 to TRBJ2-3; D is perhaps TRBD1 (5 bases). The CDR3 contains 15 residues. Trimming cost V 2 bases and J 3 bases, with 12 bases left between them. Germline-derived CDR1 and CDR2 are MNHNS and SASEGT.

V gene TRBV9 combines with J gene TRBJ2-7, with 15 bases aligning to TRBD2. The CDR3 covers 15 residues. CDR1 is SGDLS, CDR2 YYNGEE, per germline. J lost 6 bases, V lost 5 bases, and 6 bases had no gene match. The CDR3 spells CASSAQGLAGGEQYF. CDR3 DNA sequence: TGTGCCAGCAGTGCGCAGGGACTAGCGGGGGGCGAGCAGTACTTC.

This clone showed up many times. This chain joins TRBV6-5 and TRBJ1-1; TRBD1 might be the D (5 bases). With 5 bases removed from V and 4 bases from J, the gap between germline ends came to 14 bases. The germline CDR1 and CDR2 sequences are MNHEY and SVGAGI. This CDR3 region has 14 residues. CDR3 coding DNA: TGTGCCAGCAGTACTGTCCGGGGGGGCACTGAAGCTTTCTTT. It codes for CASSTVRGGTEAFF.

Only a few counts were recorded for this clone. The rearrangement uses TRBV2 and TRBJ1-4; D call uncertain. The CDR3 is 14 amino acids. Per germline, CDR1 SNHLY and CDR2 FYNNEI. Trimming cost V 4 bases and J 0 bases, with 6 bases left between them. The CDR3 loop reads CASSASSTNEKLFF. As DNA, the CDR3 is TGTGCCAGCAGTGCGAGTTCAACTAATGAAAAACTGTTTTTT.

This sequence joins TRBV6-1 and TRBJ2-3; weak D call: TRBD1 (5 bases). Germline-derived CDR1 and CDR2 are MNHNS and SASEGT. Trimming pared 5 bases from V and 1 base from J, leaving 13 bases between. The CDR3 sequence is 15 residues long. In DNA, the CDR3 is TGTGCCAGCAGTCGCCTCTCCAGGGGCACAGATACGCAGTATTTT. Translation: CASSRLSRGTDTQYF.

The J gene is TRBJ2-1, the V gene TRBV6-5; D is uncertain. The V end was cut by 0 bases, the J end by 4 bases, with 13 bases between. Germline V gives CDR1 MNHEY, CDR2 SVGAGI. The CDR3 spans 16 residues. The CDR3 spells CASSYSMMGFYNEQFF. In nucleotides, the CDR3 is TGTGCCAGCAGTTACTCGATGATGGGCTTTTACAATGAGCAGTTCTTC.

The chain recombines TRBV18 with TRBJ2-7, with 8 positions matching TRBD1. J lost 6 bases, V lost 6 bases, and 4 bases had no gene match. Per germline, CDR1 KGHSH and CDR2 LQKENI. The CDR3 is made up of 12 amino acids. CDR3 nucleotides: TGTGCCAGCTCCCCGGACAGGGCCGAGCAGTACTTC. Its translation: CASSPDRAEQYF.

The rearrangement uses TRBV5-1 and TRBJ2-5; D remains ambiguous. The CDR3 consists of 14 residues. V lost 2 bases and J lost 1, with 9 bases in between. The germline CDR1 and CDR2 sequences are SGHRS and YFSETQ. The CDR3 is CASSFSNSQETQYF. CDR3 DNA: TGCGCCAGCAGCTTTTCTAACAGCCAAGAGACCCAGTACTTC.

The chain carries TRBV10-3 and TRBJ1-2, with D hard to call. CDR3 size: 13 residues. V dropped 6 bases and J dropped 6 bases, with 14 bases sitting between them. Germline lookup yields CDR1 ENHRY and CDR2 SYGVKD. The CDR3 is CAISPGEGNGYTF. For the CDR3, the DNA is TGTGCCATCAGCCCCGGGGAAGGCAATGGCTACACCTTC.

J is TRBJ1-3 and V is TRBV5-1, with 8 bases fitting TRBD1. CDR3 size: 15 residues. The V gene's germline CDR1 is SGHRS and CDR2 YFSETQ. The J segment lost 2 bases and the V segment lost 3 bases, leaving 4 bases of the junction unmatched. CDR3 protein: CASSSDRGTGNTIYF. The CDR3 DNA is TGCGCCAGCAGCTCCGACAGGGGAACTGGAAACACCATATATTTT.

J is TRBJ1-1 and V is TRBV5-1, with 7 bases matching TRBD1. V lost 5 bases, J lost 0 bases, and 4 bases stayed unmatched. This CDR3 is 14 amino acids long. Germline-derived CDR1 and CDR2 are SGHRS and YFSETQ. The CDR3 loop is CASRAGQVNTEAFF. In DNA form, the CDR3 reads TGCGCCAGCAGAGCCGGACAGGTGAACACTGAAGCTTTCTTT.

This chain uses TRBV29-1 with TRBJ2-3; 12 nucleotides align to TRBD2. This CDR3 is built from 14 residues. The germline V gene has CDR1 SQVTM and CDR2 ANQGSEA. V lost 6 bases, J lost 3 bases, and 4 bases stayed unmatched. CDR3 residues: CSVAGLAGTDTQYF. The DNA for the CDR3 is TGCAGCGTGGCCGGACTAGCGGGGACAGATACGCAGTATTTT.

J is TRBJ2-3 and V is TRBV5-6; 10 bases align to TRBD2. CDR1 SGHDT and CDR2 YYEEEE come from the germline V gene. CDR3 length equals 16 residues. The junction had 1 base not matched to a gene; V was cut back by 0 bases and J by 0 bases. In nucleotides, the CDR3 is TGTGCCAGCAGCTTGGTAGCGGGGGGTAGCACAGATACGCAGTATTTT. Its translation: CASSLVAGGSTDTQYF.

V gene TRBV7-9 combines with J gene TRBJ1-3; D not resolved. V was trimmed by 4 bases and J by 4 bases, leaving 11 bases between them. From germline, CDR1 is SEHNR and CDR2 FQNEAQ (reference sequence). There are 14 residues in the CDR3. In DNA form, the CDR3 reads TGTGCCAGCAGCTCCAACTCCTACGGAAACACCATATATTTT. Translated, it gives CASSSNSYGNTIYF.

This clone was seen a few times. The chain employs TRBV5-6 and TRBJ1-5; maybe TRBD1 (6 bases). Germline CDR1 is SGHDT and CDR2 is YYEEEE. This CDR3 region has 17 residues. Trimming pared 0 bases from V and 0 bases from J, leaving 13 bases between. CDR3 nucleotide sequence: TGTGCCAGCAGCTTGGGCGGCTGGGGGCCTAGCAATCAGCCCCAGCATTTT. This encodes CASSLGGWGPSNQPQHF.

The chain employs TRBV4-1 and TRBJ1-2, with unresolved D. Between the trimmed V and J ends, which lost 1 base and 7 bases, there was a span of 13 bases. This CDR3 comprises 14 residues. The germline V gene has CDR1 MGHRA and CDR2 YSYEKL. The CDR3 here is CASSQGPDMVGYTF. CDR3 nucleotides: TGCGCCAGCAGCCAAGGGCCTGATATGGTTGGCTACACCTTC.

CDR3 DNA sequence: TGTGCCAGCAGCCCGACGACGAGGACTGAAGCTTTCTTT. Its translation is CASSPTTRTEAFF. The chain carries TRBV16 and TRBJ1-1; no definite D call. Germline CDR1 and CDR2: KGHSY and FQNENV. Trimming removed 4 bases at V and 5 bases at J, with 11 bases between. CDR3 length equals 13 residues.

The rearrangement links TRBV19 to TRBJ1-1, with a possible D match to TRBD1 (6 bases). The V gene's germline CDR1 is LNHDA and CDR2 SQIVND (reference sequence). The V gene lost 9 bases and the J gene lost 1 base, with 12 bases spanning the gap. The CDR3 totals 13 residues. In nucleotides, the CDR3 is TGTGCCAGCCTAGGGACATCGAACACTGAAGCTTTCTTT. Amino acid sequence: CASLGTSNTEAFF. The full variable domain, with the rest looked up from reference TRBV19 and TRBJ1-1, is DGGITQSPKYLFRKEGQNVTLSCEQNLNHDAMYWYRQDPGQGLRLIYYSQIVNDFQKGDIAEGYSVSREKKESFPLTVTSAQKNPTAFYLCASLGTSNTEAFFGQGTRLTVV.

The chain has TRBV28 and TRBJ2-5, with 9 bases fitting TRBD1. Germline CDR1 is MDHEN and CDR2 is SYDVKM. The CDR3 loop spans 15 amino acids. J was trimmed by 3 bases and V by 5 bases; bases with no gene match: 7. The CDR3 DNA reads as TGTGCCAGCAGTCGTTACGGGACAGGGAAAGAGACCCAGTACTTC. It encodes CASSRYGTGKETQYF.

This clone has just a few counts. This rearrangement joins TRBV9 to TRBJ1-4; possible D gene TRBD1, 6 bases. The V and J ends lost 3 bases and 14 bases respectively, with 11 bases between them. This CDR3 is built from 11 residues. Germline V lookup: CDR1 SGDLS, CDR2 YYNGEE. The CDR3 DNA reads as TGTGCCAGCAGCGGGACGGGACACCTGTTTTTT. It codes for CASSGTGHLFF.

V and J are TRBV2 and TRBJ2-3; D call uncertain. In germline, CDR1 is SNHLY, CDR2 FYNNEI. V lost 0 bases, J lost 2 bases, and 15 bases lay in between. CDR3 length: 17 residues. The CDR3 nucleotides read TGTGCCAGCAGTGAAGCGCTGGTCAACAGCTACACAGATACGCAGTATTTT. Its protein is CASSEALVNSYTDTQYF.

The chain is built from TRBV30 and TRBJ2-5; TRBD2 matches 11 bases. The germline V gene encodes CDR1 GTSNPN and CDR2 SVGIG (reference sequence). V shed 2 bases, J shed 5 bases, and the junction held 10 bases outside the gene matches. This CDR3 is 16 amino acids long. CDR3 amino acids: CAWSLAGGTPWETQYF. The CDR3, as DNA: TGTGCCTGGAGTCTAGCGGGGGGTACCCCATGGGAGACCCAGTACTTC.

This clone was seen more than once but under ten times. This sequence joins TRBV2 and TRBJ2-2; D is uncertain. Trimming took 1 base from V and 6 from J, leaving 6 bases between them. CDR1 is SNHLY, CDR2 FYNNEI, per germline. The CDR3 totals 13 residues. In DNA, the CDR3 is TGTGCCAGCAGTGAAGTGGCCGCCGGGGAGCTGTTTTTT. Residues: CASSEVAAGELFF.

This clone has more than one count but fewer than ten. One end of the junction is discordant with germline, which a read error may explain. The chain carries TRBV7-7 and TRBJ1-5; 9 nucleotides match TRBD1. The germline gives CDR1 SSHAT, CDR2 FNYEAQ (reference sequence). This CDR3 is built from 15 residues. The DNA of the CDR3 is TGTGCTAGCAGCTTTGGGACAGGGAACAATCAGCCCCAGCATTTT. Residues: CASSFGTGNNQPQHF.